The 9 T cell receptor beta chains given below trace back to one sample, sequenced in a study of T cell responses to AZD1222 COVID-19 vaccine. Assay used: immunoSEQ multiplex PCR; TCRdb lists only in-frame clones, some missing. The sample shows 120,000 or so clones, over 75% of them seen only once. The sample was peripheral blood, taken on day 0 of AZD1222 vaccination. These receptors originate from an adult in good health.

This chain's CDR3 is CASSRRTGTSPLHF. CDR3 DNA: TGCGCCAGCAGCCGGAGGACAGGGACTTCACCCCTCCACTTT. The chain has TRBV4-3 and TRBJ1-6; TRBD1 aligns across 8 bases. There are 14 residues in the CDR3. Trimming at V came to 4 bases and at J to 9 bases, leaving 5 bases not matched to a gene. Germline V gene lookup returns CDR1 LGHNA and CDR2 YSLEER.

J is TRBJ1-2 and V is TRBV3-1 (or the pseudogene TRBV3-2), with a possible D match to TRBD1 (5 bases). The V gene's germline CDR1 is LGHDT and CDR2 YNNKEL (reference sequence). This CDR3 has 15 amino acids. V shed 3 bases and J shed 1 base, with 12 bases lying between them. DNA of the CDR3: TGTGCCAGCAGCCATACGACAGCGAGTAACTATGGCTACACCTTC. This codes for CASSHTTASNYGYTF.

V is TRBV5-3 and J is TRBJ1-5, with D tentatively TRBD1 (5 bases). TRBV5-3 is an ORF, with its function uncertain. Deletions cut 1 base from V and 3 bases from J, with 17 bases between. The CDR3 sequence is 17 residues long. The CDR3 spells CARSLTLEGVSNQPQHF. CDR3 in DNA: TGTGCCAGAAGCTTGACTTTAGAAGGGGTCTCCAATCAGCCCCAGCATTTT.

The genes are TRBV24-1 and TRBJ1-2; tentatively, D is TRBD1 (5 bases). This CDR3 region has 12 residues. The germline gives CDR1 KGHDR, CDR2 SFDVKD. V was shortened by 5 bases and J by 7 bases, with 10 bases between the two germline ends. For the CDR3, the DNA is TGTGCCACCAGTGCAGGGTCCCTTGGCTACACCTTC. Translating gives CATSAGSLGYTF.

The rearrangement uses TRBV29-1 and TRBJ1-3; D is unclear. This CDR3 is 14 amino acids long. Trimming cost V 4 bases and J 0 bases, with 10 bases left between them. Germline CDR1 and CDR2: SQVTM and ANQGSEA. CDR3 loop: CSVASYYSGNTIYF. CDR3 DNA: TGCAGCGTTGCGTCCTATTACTCTGGAAACACCATATATTTT.

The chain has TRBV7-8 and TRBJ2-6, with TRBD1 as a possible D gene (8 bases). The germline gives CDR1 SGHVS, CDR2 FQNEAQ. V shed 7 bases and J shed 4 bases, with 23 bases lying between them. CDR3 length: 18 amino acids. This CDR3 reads CASTTGGDRRSGANVLTF. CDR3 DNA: TGTGCCAGCACCACAGGGGGGGACAGGAGGTCAGGGGCCAACGTCCTGACTTTC.

CDR3 sequence: CASSPRGGAEAFF. Written as DNA, the CDR3 is TGTGCCAGCAGTCCCAGGGGAGGGGCTGAAGCTTTCTTT. The J gene is TRBJ1-1, the V gene TRBV12-3 or TRBV12-4; tentatively, D is TRBD1 (6 bases). Trimming took 5 bases from V and 6 from J, leaving 13 bases between them. The CDR3 sequence is 13 residues long.

The chain's CDR3 is CAISDSGKGGTEAFF. The CDR3, as DNA: TGTGCCATCAGTGACTCGGGCAAAGGAGGCACTGAAGCTTTCTTT. J is TRBJ1-1 and V is TRBV10-3; no reliable D call. From germline, CDR1 is ENHRY and CDR2 SYGVKD. V was pared by 3 bases and J by 4 bases, with 15 bases between. The length of the CDR3 is 15 residues.

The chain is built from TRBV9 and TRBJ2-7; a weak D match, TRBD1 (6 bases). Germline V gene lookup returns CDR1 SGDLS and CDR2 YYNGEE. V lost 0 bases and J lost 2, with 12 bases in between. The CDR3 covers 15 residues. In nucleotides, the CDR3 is TGTGCCAGCAGCGTAGCTACGACAGGACCCTACGAGCAGTACTTC. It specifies CASSVATTGPYEQYF.